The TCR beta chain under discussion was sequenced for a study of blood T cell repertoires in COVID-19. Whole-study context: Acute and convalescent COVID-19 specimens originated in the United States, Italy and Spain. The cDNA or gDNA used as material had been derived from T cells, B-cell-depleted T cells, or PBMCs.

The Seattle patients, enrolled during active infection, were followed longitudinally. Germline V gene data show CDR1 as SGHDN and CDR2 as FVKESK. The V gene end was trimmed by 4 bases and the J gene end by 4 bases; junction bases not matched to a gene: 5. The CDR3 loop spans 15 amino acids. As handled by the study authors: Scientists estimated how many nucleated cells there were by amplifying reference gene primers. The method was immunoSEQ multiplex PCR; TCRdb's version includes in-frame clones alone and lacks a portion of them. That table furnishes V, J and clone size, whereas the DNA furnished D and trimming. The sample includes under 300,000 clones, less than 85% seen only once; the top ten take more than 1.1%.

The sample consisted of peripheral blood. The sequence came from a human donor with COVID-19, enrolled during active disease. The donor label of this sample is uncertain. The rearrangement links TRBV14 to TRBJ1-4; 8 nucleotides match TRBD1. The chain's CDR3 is CASSPRTGLNEKLFF. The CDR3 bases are TGTGCCAGCAGCCCGCGGACAGGGCTTAATGAAAAACTGTTTTTT.